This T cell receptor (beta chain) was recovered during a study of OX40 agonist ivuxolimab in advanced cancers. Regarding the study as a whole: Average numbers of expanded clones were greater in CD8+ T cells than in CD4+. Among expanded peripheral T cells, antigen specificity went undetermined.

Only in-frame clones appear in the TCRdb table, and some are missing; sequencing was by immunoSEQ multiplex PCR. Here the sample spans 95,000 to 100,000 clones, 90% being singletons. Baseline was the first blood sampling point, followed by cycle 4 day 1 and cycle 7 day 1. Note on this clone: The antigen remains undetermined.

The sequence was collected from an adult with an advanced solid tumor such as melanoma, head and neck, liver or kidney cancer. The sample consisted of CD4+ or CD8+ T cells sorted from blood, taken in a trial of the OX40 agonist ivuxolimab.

The CDR3 region is CAWSVAGANVLTF. CDR3 DNA: TGTGCCTGGAGTGTAGCTGGGGCCAACGTCCTGACTTTC. The V and J genes are TRBV30 and TRBJ2-6, with unresolved D. The CDR3 totals 13 residues. Germline loops: CDR1 GTSNPN, CDR2 SVGIG (reference sequence). Trimming left V 0 bases short and J 2 bases short, with 2 bases between.